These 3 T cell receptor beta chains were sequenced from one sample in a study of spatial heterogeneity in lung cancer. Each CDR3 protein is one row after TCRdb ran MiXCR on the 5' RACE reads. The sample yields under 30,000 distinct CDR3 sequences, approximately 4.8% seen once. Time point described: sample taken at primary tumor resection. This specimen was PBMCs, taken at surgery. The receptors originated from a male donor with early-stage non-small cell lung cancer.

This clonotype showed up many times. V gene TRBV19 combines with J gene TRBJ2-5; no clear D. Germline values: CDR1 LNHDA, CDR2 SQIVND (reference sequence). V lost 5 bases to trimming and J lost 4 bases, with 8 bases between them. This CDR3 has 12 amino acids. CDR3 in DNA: TGTGCCAGTAGTGAGACGCCAGAGACCCAGTACTTC. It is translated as CASSETPETQYF.

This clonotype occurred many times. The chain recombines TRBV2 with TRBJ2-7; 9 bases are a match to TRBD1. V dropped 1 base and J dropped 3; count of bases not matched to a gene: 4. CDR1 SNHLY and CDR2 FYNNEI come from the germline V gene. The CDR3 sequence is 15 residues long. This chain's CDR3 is CASSEGWGQGYEQYF. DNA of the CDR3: TGTGCCAGCAGTGAAGGGTGGGGACAGGGCTACGAGCAGTACTTC. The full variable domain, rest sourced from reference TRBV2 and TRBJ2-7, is EPEVTQTPSHQVTQMGQEVILRCVPISNHLYFYWYRQILGQKVEFLVSFYNNEISEKSEIFDDQFSVERPDGSNFTLKIRSTKLEDSAMYFCASSEGWGQGYEQYFGPGTRLTVT.

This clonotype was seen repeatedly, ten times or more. The CDR3 loop is CASLREGRAGELFF. CDR3 nucleotides: TGTGCCAGCCTACGGGAGGGAAGGGCCGGGGAGCTGTTTTTT. The J gene is TRBJ2-2, the V gene TRBV12-3 or TRBV12-4; 8 bases align to TRBD2. V trimming: 8 bases; J trimming: 6 bases; junction bases outside the gene matches: 8. The CDR3 loop spans 14 amino acids.